This TCR beta chain was sequenced in a study of blood T cell repertoires in COVID-19. Germline CDR1 SGHRS, CDR2 YFSETQ. Trimming cost V 4 bases and J 8 bases; bases outside gene matches: 5. The CDR3 extends over 13 amino acids. Here immunoSEQ multiplex PCR was the method, and the copy in TCRdb shows in-frame clones only, minus some. Seen here are about 90,000 clones, roughly 77% observed once, and the top ten hold approximately 13%. This sequence was found in a human donor in a cohort sampled during active COVID-19. V usage is TRBV5-1 and J usage is TRBJ2-1; TRBD1 matches 8 bases. Sequencing was performed on peripheral blood. CDR3 nucleotides: TGCGCCAGCAGCATACAGACAGGGGATGAGCAGTTCTTC. Protein: CASSIQTGDEQFF.